Below are 25 T cell receptor beta chains sequenced from a single sample in a study of blood T cell repertoires in COVID-19. Some clones are missing from TCRdb's copy, which holds only in-frame ones; the method was immunoSEQ multiplex PCR. The table shows nearly 30,000 clones, with 80% to 90% occurring only once. Input material: peripheral blood. All receptors derive from a human donor in a cohort sampled during active COVID-19.

Here the CDR3 reads CATSRAQGALSTDTQYF. The CDR3 coding sequence is TGTGCCACCAGCAGGGCCCAGGGGGCGCTTAGTACAGATACGCAGTATTTT. The V call is TRBV15, the J call TRBJ2-3, with TRBD1 matching 8 bases. The CDR3 is made up of 17 amino acids. Germline CDR1 and CDR2: LNHNV and YYDKDF (reference sequence). Unmatched junction bases numbered 11, after V lost 3 bases and J lost 3 bases. Full variable domain (outside the CDR3, taken from reference TRBV15 and TRBJ2-3): DAMVIQNPRYQVTQFGKPVTLSCSQTLNHNVMYWYQQKSSQAPKLLFHYYDKDFNNEADTPDNFQSRRPNTSFCFLDIRSPGLGDTAMYLCATSRAQGALSTDTQYFGPGTRLTVL.

The chain recombines TRBV6-2 or TRBV6-3 with TRBJ2-1; 8 bases align to TRBD2. V was clipped by 2 bases and J by 5 bases; unmatched bases: 8. Germline V gives CDR1 MNHEY, CDR2 SVGEGT. There are 16 residues in the CDR3. The CDR3 spells CASSYPRGGLNNEQFF. CDR3 nucleotides: TGTGCCAGCAGTTACCCTCGGGGGGGCTTAAACAATGAGCAGTTCTTC.

This chain joins TRBV6-1 and TRBJ2-4, with 12 bases aligning to TRBD1. Germline loops: CDR1 MNHNS, CDR2 SASEGT. The CDR3 loop spans 19 amino acids. V gave up 2 bases and J gave up 2 bases; unmatched junction bases: 10. Written as DNA, the CDR3 is TGTGCCAGCAGTGAATACGGGGACAGGGGGCAGGGGTCCAAAAACATTCAGTACTTC. It codes for CASSEYGDRGQGSKNIQYF.

The chain links TRBV27 to TRBJ1-5, with TRBD1 identical over 7 bases. J gave up 2 bases and V 5 bases, and 6 bases lay outside the gene matches. This CDR3 region has 15 residues. CDR1 and CDR2 (germline): MNHEY, SMNVEV (reference sequence). The CDR3 nucleotides are TGTGCCAGCAGTCGACAGGGTGGTGGCAATCAGCCCCAGCATTTT. It codes for CASSRQGGGNQPQHF.

The V and J genes are TRBV30 and TRBJ2-1; 7 nucleotides agree with TRBD1. Germline values: CDR1 GTSNPN, CDR2 SVGIG (reference sequence). V lost 1 base and J lost 2; bases outside the gene matches: 14. This CDR3 comprises 18 residues. The CDR3 coding sequence is TGTGCCTGGAGTGGAACAGACGAAGGGGGCGGTACCTACAATGAGCAGTTCTTC. It codes for CAWSGTDEGGGTYNEQFF. The variable domain in full, with the rest retrieved from reference TRBV30 and TRBJ2-1, is SQTIHQWPATLVQPVGSPLSLECTVEGTSNPNLYWYRQAAGRGLQLLFYSVGIGQISSEVPQNLSASRPQDRQFILSSKKLLLSDSGFYLCAWSGTDEGGGTYNEQFFGPGTRLTVL.

The chain recombines TRBV11-1 with TRBJ2-2, with a weak D call TRBD2 (6 bases). Per the germline V gene, CDR1 is SGHAT and CDR2 is FQDESV (reference sequence). The CDR3 sequence is 16 residues long. V shed 2 bases and J shed 0 bases, with 10 bases lying between them. The CDR3 loop is CASSLRRGPNTGELFF. Here the CDR3 DNA reads TGTGCCAGCAGCTTACGGAGGGGACCGAACACCGGGGAGCTGTTTTTT.

The chain has TRBV6-5 and TRBJ2-7; D gene unclear. This CDR3 is built from 13 residues. The V gene's germline CDR1 is MNHEY and CDR2 SVGAGI. V lost 6 bases to trimming and J lost 1 base, with 10 bases between them. CDR3: CASRTRVSYEQYF. In DNA form, the CDR3 reads TGTGCCAGCAGAACACGGGTTTCCTACGAGCAGTACTTC.

This chain connects TRBV5-4 to TRBJ2-1; no firm D call. The CDR3 has 15 residues. Germline CDR1 reads SGHNT; CDR2 reads YYREEE (reference sequence). The V gene lost 4 bases and the J gene lost 8 bases, with 19 bases spanning the gap. The CDR3: CASSPPSPTIDEQFF. CDR3 coding DNA: TGTGCCAGCAGCCCGCCAAGTCCCACAATCGATGAGCAGTTCTTC.

The chain is built from TRBV28 and TRBJ1-4; D might be TRBD1 (6 bases). The CDR3 extends over 11 amino acids. Germline V lookup: CDR1 MDHEN, CDR2 SYDVKM. V was cut by 2 bases and J by 16 bases, with 11 bases left in between. Here the CDR3 reads CASSLNREKFF. The DNA for the CDR3 is TGTGCCAGCAGTTTAAACAGGGAAAAGTTTTTT. Together with reference TRBV28 and TRBJ1-4, the CDR3 gives the full variable domain: DVKVTQSSRYLVKRTGEKVFLECVQDMDHENMFWYRQDPGLGLRLIYFSYDVKMKEKGDIPEGYSVSREKKERFSLILESASTNQTSMYLCASSLNREKFFGSGTQLSVL.

The chain recombines TRBV10-1 with TRBJ1-1; unclear D gene. V was clipped by 7 bases and J by 0 bases, with 12 bases between them. Germline V gene sequence: CDR1 WNHNN, CDR2 SYGVQD (reference sequence). The CDR3 has 14 residues. CDR3 in amino acids: CASIKVRVNTEAFF. As DNA, the CDR3 is TGCGCCAGCATCAAGGTGAGGGTGAACACTGAAGCTTTCTTT.

This sequence joins TRBV9 and TRBJ2-3, with TRBD1 matching 11 bases. The V segment lost 5 bases and the J segment 6 bases; nucleotides outside the gene matches: 5. Germline-derived CDR1 and CDR2 are SGDLS and YYNGEE. This CDR3 has 14 residues. CDR3 sequence reads: CASRGQGALDTQYF. The CDR3 DNA sequence: TGTGCCAGCAGAGGACAGGGGGCTTTGGATACGCAGTATTTT.

This clone has a single count. The rearrangement links TRBV4-2 to TRBJ2-2; D is perhaps TRBD2 (6 bases). From germline, CDR1 is LGHNA and CDR2 YNFKEQ. Trimming removed 1 base at V and 4 bases at J, with 13 bases between. This CDR3 spans 16 amino acids. The CDR3 bases are TGTGCCAGCAGCCAAGGAATGCTAGCGCCCACCGGGGAGCTGTTTTTT. Its protein is CASSQGMLAPTGELFF.

This clone was seen a handful of times. The chain couples TRBV15 to TRBJ1-5; D remains ambiguous. V was trimmed by 0 bases and J by 6 bases, leaving 3 bases between them. The CDR3 is made up of 12 amino acids. Germline V gives CDR1 LNHNV, CDR2 YYDKDF (reference sequence). The CDR3 region is CATSRDSQPQHF. Here the CDR3 DNA reads TGTGCCACCAGCAGAGATAGTCAGCCCCAGCATTTT.

The CDR3, as DNA: TGTGCCAGCAGCTTTGCAGGGCAGCAAGAGACCCAGTACTTC. Protein: CASSFAGQQETQYF. The chain joins TRBV11-2 to TRBJ2-5, with a possible D match to TRBD1 (5 bases). Trimming cost V 3 bases and J 2 bases, with 10 bases left between them. From germline, CDR1 is SGHAT and CDR2 FQNNGV. The CDR3 has 14 amino acids.

This rearrangement joins TRBV7-2 to TRBJ2-1; 12 nucleotides line up with TRBD2. J gave up 9 bases and V 4 bases, and 7 bases lay outside the gene matches. CDR1 is SGHTA and CDR2 is FQGNSA in the germline V gene. The CDR3 contains 15 residues. CDR3 in amino acids: CASSWGSSGGGEQFF. CDR3 nucleotides: TGTGCCAGCAGCTGGGGCTCTAGCGGGGGGGGTGAGCAGTTCTTC.

V and J are TRBV5-1 and TRBJ2-1; TRBD2 agrees at 10 bases. This CDR3 is built from 16 residues. J lost 4 bases, V lost 4 bases, and 8 bases had no gene match. Germline V gene data show CDR1 as SGHRS and CDR2 as YFSETQ. In DNA form, the CDR3 reads TGCGCCAGCAGCGGCGCAGCGGGGGGGCCGTACAATGAGCAGTTCTTC. Translation: CASSGAAGGPYNEQFF. Variable domain in full (rest from reference TRBV5-1 and TRBJ2-1): KAGVTQTPRYLIKTRGQQVTLSCSPISGHRSVSWYQQTPGQGLQFLFEYFSETQRNKGNFPGRFSGRQFSNSRSEMNVSTLELGDSALYLCASSGAAGGPYNEQFFGPGTRLTVL.

The CDR3: CASSQDPPPRNTEAFF. The DNA of the CDR3 is TGTGCCAGCAGCCAAGATCCCCCCCCCAGAAACACTGAAGCTTTCTTT. This rearrangement joins TRBV4-2 to TRBJ1-1; the D is unclear. V was pared by 0 bases and J by 2 bases, with 13 bases between. The CDR3 runs to 16 residues. The germline V gene has CDR1 LGHNA and CDR2 YNFKEQ.

The V gene is TRBV4-3, the J gene TRBJ1-4, with TRBD1 matching 7 bases. The V and J ends lost 2 bases and 7 bases, in that order; junction bases with no gene match: 7. CDR1 LGHNA and CDR2 YSLEER come from the germline V gene. The CDR3 length is 15 residues. In DNA form, the CDR3 reads TGCGCCAGCAGCCAAACGACCGGGACAGCTGAAAAACTGTTTTTT. Amino acid sequence: CASSQTTGTAEKLFF.

This chain links TRBV28 with TRBJ1-2, with TRBD1 matching over 8 bases. This CDR3 comprises 14 residues. Trimming at V came to 9 bases and at J to 5 bases, leaving 11 bases not matched to a gene. Germline CDR1 MDHEN, CDR2 SYDVKM. In DNA, the CDR3 is TGTGCCAGTCGAAGCCAGGGGGCATCGTATGGCTACACCTTC. Translated: CASRSQGASYGYTF.

This chain joins TRBV9 and TRBJ2-3, with 14 bases lining up with TRBD2. The germline CDR1 and CDR2 sequences are SGDLS and YYNGEE. J lost 3 bases, V lost 3 bases, and 9 bases had no gene match. The CDR3 extends over 18 amino acids. CDR3 sequence: CASSGRLAGGSITDTQYF. The CDR3 bases are TGTGCCAGCAGCGGCAGACTAGCGGGGGGGTCAATTACAGATACGCAGTATTTT.

Only one count was recorded for this clone. This rearrangement joins TRBV3-1 (or the pseudogene TRBV3-2) to TRBJ2-1; D might be TRBD1 (5 bases). The germline V and J ends were trimmed by 0 bases and 2 bases, with 8 bases remaining between them. CDR1 and CDR2 (germline): LGHDT, YNNKEL (reference sequence). The CDR3 length is 15 residues. The CDR3 nucleotides are TGTGCCAGCAGCCAAGACGCAGGGACCTACAATGAGCAGTTCTTC. Encoded protein: CASSQDAGTYNEQFF.

The V call is TRBV6-2 or TRBV6-3, the J call TRBJ2-5, with D possibly being TRBD2 (7 bases). Germline V gene sequence: CDR1 MNHEY, CDR2 SVGEGT. The V and J ends lost 2 bases and 3 bases respectively, with 10 bases between them. The length of the CDR3 is 14 residues. This CDR3 is CASSYGGAEETQYF. The CDR3 nucleotides read TGTGCCAGCAGTTACGGGGGGGCTGAAGAGACCCAGTACTTC.

The chain carries TRBV19 and TRBJ1-2; 8 nucleotides align to TRBD1. The CDR3 covers 16 residues. V lost 7 bases, J lost 3 bases, and 13 bases stayed unmatched. Germline lookup yields CDR1 LNHDA and CDR2 SQIVND (reference sequence). CDR3 nucleotides: TGTGCCAGTACTTCTAAGGGGCAGGGGGCCTACTATGGCTACACCTTC. As protein: CASTSKGQGAYYGYTF.

V and J are TRBV6-6 and TRBJ1-5; D is unresolved. Per germline, CDR1 MNHNY and CDR2 SVGAGI (reference sequence). The CDR3 covers 13 residues. The germline V and J ends were trimmed by 7 bases and 0 bases, with 7 bases remaining between them. CDR3 region: CASTLNSNQPQHF. The CDR3, as DNA: TGTGCCAGCACTTTAAATAGCAATCAGCCCCAGCATTTT.

V is TRBV4-3 and J is TRBJ2-1, with 10 nucleotides matching TRBD1. Losses at the gene ends were 3 bases for V and 8 bases for J; bases not matched to a gene: 13. Germline CDR1 and CDR2: LGHNA and YSLEER. The CDR3 length is 17 residues. Written as DNA, the CDR3 is TGCGCCAGCAGCCATCAGATATCTTCCGGGACAGGGGATGAGCAGTTCTTC. Translating gives CASSHQISSGTGDEQFF.